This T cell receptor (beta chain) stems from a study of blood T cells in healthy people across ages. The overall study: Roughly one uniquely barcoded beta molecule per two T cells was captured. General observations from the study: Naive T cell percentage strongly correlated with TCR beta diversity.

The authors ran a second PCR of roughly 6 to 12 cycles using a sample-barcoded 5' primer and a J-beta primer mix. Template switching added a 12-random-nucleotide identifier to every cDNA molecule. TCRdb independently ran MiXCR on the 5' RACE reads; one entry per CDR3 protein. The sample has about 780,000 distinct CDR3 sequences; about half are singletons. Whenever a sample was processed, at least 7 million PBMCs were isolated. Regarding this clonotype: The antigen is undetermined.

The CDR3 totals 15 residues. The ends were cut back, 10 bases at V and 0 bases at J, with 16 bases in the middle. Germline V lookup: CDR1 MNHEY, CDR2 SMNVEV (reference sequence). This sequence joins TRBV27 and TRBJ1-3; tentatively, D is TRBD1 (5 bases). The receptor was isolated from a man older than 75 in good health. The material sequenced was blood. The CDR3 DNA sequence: TGTGCCACCATGAGAACGGGGGACTCTGGAAACACCATATATTTT. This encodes CATMRTGDSGNTIYF.